Below, 2 T cell receptor beta chains from the same sample are listed, as sequenced in a study of cytomegalovirus exposure and HLA in healthy donors. Primers: 60 Vbeta forward and 13 Jbeta reverse. The protocol was immunoSEQ multiplex PCR, while the TCRdb copy is restricted to in-frame clones and leaves out a portion. The sample lists 150,000 to 200,000 clones, more than 65% occurring once. The sequenced material came from PBMCs. All receptors come from a woman in her thirties in good health and CMV-seronegative.

This clone has just a few counts. The rearrangement uses TRBV5-5 and TRBJ2-1, with TRBD2 matching over 9 bases. The CDR3 is 15 residues long. Trimming took 5 bases from V and 4 from J; bases not matched to a gene: 7. In germline, CDR1 is SGHKS, CDR2 YYEKEE (reference sequence). Here the CDR3 reads CASRTTSGHYNEQFF. The CDR3 DNA follows: TGTGCCAGCAGGACTACTAGCGGGCATTACAATGAGCAGTTCTTC.

The J gene is TRBJ1-2, the V gene TRBV28; TRBD1 matches 11 bases. Germline V gene sequence: CDR1 MDHEN, CDR2 SYDVKM. The V gene end was trimmed by 2 bases and the J gene end by 0 bases; junction bases not matched to a gene: 20. CDR3 length: 22 amino acids. The CDR3 DNA follows: TGTGCCAGCAGTTTACGAACCACCAGTCGAACCGGGACAGGGGGGACTAACTATGGCTACACCTTC. Translating gives CASSLRTTSRTGTGGTNYGYTF.